These 27 T cell receptor beta chains were all obtained from the same sample, sequenced in a study of cytomegalovirus exposure and HLA in healthy donors. Primers: 60 Vbeta forward and 13 Jbeta reverse. Sequencing was performed with immunoSEQ multiplex PCR; in TCRdb, only in-frame clones are kept and a portion is missing. The repertoire holds 130,000 to 150,000 clones, 80% to 90% seen once, with about 2.6% in the top ten. Specimen: PBMCs. The origin of the receptors is a boy aged 2 to 9 in good health and CMV-seronegative.

The chain carries TRBV5-4 and TRBJ1-4; a weak D match, TRBD1 (5 bases). CDR3 size: 14 residues. V was clipped by 0 bases and J by 8 bases, with 11 bases between them. The germline gives CDR1 SGHNT, CDR2 YYREEE (reference sequence). The CDR3 coding sequence is TGTGCCAGCAGCTTGGAGCTTAGGGGCGAAAAACTGTTTTTT. This sequence encodes CASSLELRGEKLFF.

In nucleotides, the CDR3 is TGTGCCAGCAGCTTATCAGAAGGGACTCAAGAGACCCAGTACTTC. Protein sequence: CASSLSEGTQETQYF. This chain uses TRBV7-9 with TRBJ2-5; possibly TRBD2 for D (6 bases). Germline loops: CDR1 SEHNR, CDR2 FQNEAQ (reference sequence). Trimming shortened V by 2 bases and J by 2 bases, and 12 bases separated the two germline ends. The CDR3 is 15 amino acids.

The chain recombines TRBV11-3 with TRBJ2-1; D is unclear. Trimming shortened V by 5 bases and J by 0 bases, and 5 bases separated the two germline ends. From germline, CDR1 is SGHNT and CDR2 YENEEA. This CDR3 has 13 residues. The CDR3 spells CASSPSSYNEQFF. Here the CDR3 DNA reads TGTGCCAGCAGCCCGAGCTCCTACAATGAGCAGTTCTTC.

The gene calls are TRBV7-8 and TRBJ2-3; 12 bases fit TRBD2. CDR1 and CDR2 (germline): SGHVS, FQNEAQ. V shed 4 bases, J shed 6 bases, and the junction held 11 bases outside the gene matches. The CDR3 loop spans 17 amino acids. The CDR3 DNA reads as TGTGCCAGCAGCTCTCTAATCCTAGCGGGGGGGCACGATACGCAGTATTTT. Protein: CASSSLILAGGHDTQYF.

The CDR3 loop reads CASSTRSATGAYEQYF. CDR3 sequence (DNA): TGTGCCAGCAGCACACGTAGTGCGACAGGGGCCTACGAGCAGTACTTC. This rearrangement joins TRBV9 to TRBJ2-7, with 8 bases aligning to TRBD1. The ends lost 4 bases at V and 2 bases at J; junction bases unmatched: 11. The CDR3 is made up of 16 amino acids. Germline assignment: CDR1 SGDLS and CDR2 YYNGEE.

The chain employs TRBV6-1 and TRBJ1-2, with TRBD1 identical over 7 bases. The CDR3 covers 14 residues. Per the germline V gene, CDR1 is MNHNS and CDR2 is SASEGT. With 5 bases clipped from V and 3 bases from J, the junction kept 6 bases outside the gene matches. The CDR3 region has the DNA TGTGCCAGCAGTTCTCGACAGGGCTACTATGGCTACACCTTC. Translated, it gives CASSSRQGYYGYTF.

The V call is TRBV5-1, the J call TRBJ2-5, with a tentative D call TRBD2 (6 bases). The CDR3 extends over 14 amino acids. Trimming removed 4 bases at V and 1 base at J, with 11 bases between. Germline CDR1 SGHRS, CDR2 YFSETQ. The CDR3: CASSESGGQETQYF. In DNA form, the CDR3 reads TGCGCCAGCAGCGAATCCGGGGGCCAAGAGACCCAGTACTTC.

J is TRBJ1-2 and V is TRBV11-1; D gene ambiguous. Germline V gene data show CDR1 as SGHAT and CDR2 as FQDESV (reference sequence). This CDR3 spans 14 amino acids. Between the trimmed V and J ends, which lost 5 bases and 4 bases, there was a span of 14 bases. CDR3 sequence (DNA): TGTGCCAGCAGCCCCCTCGGGGATGGCTATGGCTACACCTTC. It codes for CASSPLGDGYGYTF.

This chain joins TRBV25-1 and TRBJ2-1; 9 positions match TRBD1. V shed 5 bases and J 4 bases; nucleotides not matched to a gene: 6. CDR3 length: 15 amino acids. Germline values: CDR1 MGHDK, CDR2 SYGVNS. In DNA form, the CDR3 reads TGTGCCAGCAGTTCCCCCGGACAGGGGTACAATGAGCAGTTCTTC. Translation gives CASSSPGQGYNEQFF.

The chain links TRBV5-6 to TRBJ2-3, with 9 nucleotides matching TRBD1. From germline, CDR1 is SGHDT and CDR2 YYEEEE. V lost 4 bases, J lost 2 bases, and 14 bases stayed unmatched. The CDR3 is 18 residues long. In DNA form, the CDR3 reads TGTGCCAGCAGCGAGGGGACAGGGTCGGTATTTAACACAGATACGCAGTATTTT. Translating it yields CASSEGTGSVFNTDTQYF.

The V and J genes are TRBV29-1 and TRBJ2-7; 7 nucleotides line up with TRBD1. CDR1 and CDR2 from the germline V gene are SQVTM and ANQGSEA. J was trimmed by 2 bases and V by 5 bases; bases with no gene match: 9. This CDR3 is 14 amino acids long. As DNA, the CDR3 is TGCAGCGTTCGCCGGTGGGACAGACCCTACGAGCAGTACTTC. It is translated as CSVRRWDRPYEQYF.

The CDR3 sequence is CASSTGLAGAPDEQFF. The DNA of the CDR3 is TGCGCCAGCAGCACGGGACTAGCGGGGGCCCCGGATGAGCAGTTCTTC. The chain carries TRBV5-1 and TRBJ2-1; 14 nucleotides align to TRBD2. The J segment lost 8 bases and the V segment lost 4 bases, leaving 8 bases of the junction unmatched. This CDR3 is 16 amino acids long. Germline V gene lookup returns CDR1 SGHRS and CDR2 YFSETQ.

The rearrangement uses TRBV29-1 and TRBJ2-5; the D is unclear. With 2 bases removed from V and 2 bases from J, the gap between germline ends came to 12 bases. The germline gives CDR1 SQVTM, CDR2 ANQGSEA. The CDR3 has 14 amino acids. CDR3 loop: CSVEQVGNQETQYF. In DNA, the CDR3 is TGCAGCGTTGAACAGGTCGGAAATCAAGAGACCCAGTACTTC.

The chain has TRBV7-2 and TRBJ1-5; D possibly corresponds to TRBD1 (5 bases). Germline V lookup: CDR1 SGHTA, CDR2 FQGNSA. Trimming stripped 2 bases from V and 4 bases from J, with 12 bases between. The CDR3 length is 15 residues. The CDR3 spells CASSLTQGWNQPQHF. In DNA, the CDR3 is TGTGCCAGCAGCTTAACGCAGGGATGGAATCAGCCCCAGCATTTT.

CDR3 loop: CASRKGLNYNEQFF. CDR3 DNA sequence: TGTGCCAGCAGAAAGGGACTCAACTACAATGAGCAGTTCTTC. The rearrangement links TRBV7-8 to TRBJ2-1, with D possibly being TRBD2 (6 bases). Germline values: CDR1 SGHVS, CDR2 FQNEAQ. The CDR3 totals 14 residues. V gave up 6 bases and J gave up 3 bases, with 12 bases separating them.

The chain uses TRBV5-4 and TRBJ2-1, with 9 bases aligning to TRBD2. Germline trimming cut 2 bases from V and 8 bases from J; bases unmatched to any gene: 8. Germline-derived CDR1 and CDR2 are SGHNT and YYREEE (reference sequence). CDR3 length: 15 amino acids. The CDR3, as DNA: TGTGCCAGCAGCTTATGGCTAGCGGGATCAGATGAGCAGTTCTTC. Protein product: CASSLWLAGSDEQFF.

The DNA of the CDR3 is TGTGCCAGCAGCGTAGTCGCCGGACAAACCTACAATGAGCAGTTCTTC. Translation: CASSVVAGQTYNEQFF. The V gene is TRBV9, the J gene TRBJ2-1; a possible D gene is TRBD1 (5 bases). Germline V CDR1 and CDR2: SGDLS, YYNGEE. The V end was cut by 0 bases, the J end by 2 bases, with 12 bases between. The CDR3 sequence is 16 residues long.

The chain carries TRBV19 and TRBJ2-3; D might be TRBD1 (5 bases). This CDR3 is 13 amino acids long. The germline V gene encodes CDR1 LNHDA and CDR2 SQIVND (reference sequence). V lost 6 bases and J lost 6, with 13 bases in between. The CDR3: CASRSRVTDTQYF. CDR3 DNA sequence: TGTGCCAGTAGGAGCAGGGTTACGGATACGCAGTATTTT.

The chain carries TRBV4-2 and TRBJ2-3; no clear D. CDR1 and CDR2 from the germline V gene are LGHNA and YNFKEQ. The CDR3 covers 16 residues. V gave up 0 bases and J gave up 3 bases, with 13 bases separating them. DNA for the CDR3: TGTGCCAGCAGCCAAGATTGGAGAGGTGGGACAGATACGCAGTATTTT. Encoded protein: CASSQDWRGGTDTQYF.

The chain carries TRBV5-1 and TRBJ2-7, with D perhaps TRBD2 (6 bases). This CDR3 has 19 amino acids. The germline V and J ends were trimmed by 4 bases and 3 bases, with 29 bases remaining between them. Germline V gives CDR1 SGHRS, CDR2 YFSETQ. CDR3 region: CASSRLGGTRDGGSYEQYF. The CDR3 nucleotides read TGCGCCAGCAGCCGTCTGGGAGGCACCCGGGACGGAGGGAGCTACGAGCAGTACTTC. Full variable domain (outside the CDR3, taken from reference TRBV5-1 and TRBJ2-7): KAGVTQTPRYLIKTRGQQVTLSCSPISGHRSVSWYQQTPGQGLQFLFEYFSETQRNKGNFPGRFSGRQFSNSRSEMNVSTLELGDSALYLCASSRLGGTRDGGSYEQYFGPGTRLTVT.

The chain uses TRBV7-8 and TRBJ2-7; TRBD1 matches at 9 bases. CDR1 is SGHVS, CDR2 FQNEAQ, per germline. This CDR3 is 14 amino acids long. After removal of 8 bases from V and 5 bases from J, the junction contained 10 bases not matched to a gene. The CDR3 sequence is CASHFGQGSNEQYF. In nucleotides, the CDR3 is TGTGCCAGCCACTTCGGACAGGGGTCTAACGAGCAGTACTTC. The entire variable domain, with the rest obtained from reference TRBV7-8 and TRBJ2-7, is as follows: GAGVSQSPRYKVAKRGQDVALRCDPISGHVSLFWYQQALGQGPEFLTYFQNEAQLDKSGLPSDRFFAERPEGSVSTLKIQRTQQEDSAVYLCASHFGQGSNEQYFGPGTRLTVT.

The rearrangement joins TRBV5-1 to TRBJ2-3, with TRBD1 identical over 10 bases. Trimming took 5 bases from V and 5 from J; bases not matched to a gene: 8. CDR1 and CDR2 (germline): SGHRS, YFSETQ. The CDR3 is 15 amino acids. CDR3 region: CASREDRGHVDTQYF. CDR3 DNA sequence: TGCGCCAGCAGAGAAGACAGGGGGCATGTAGATACGCAGTATTTT.

The V and J genes are TRBV18 and TRBJ2-1; a weak D match, TRBD2 (7 bases). The germline CDR1 and CDR2 sequences are KGHSH and LQKENI. V shed 6 bases and J shed 4 bases, with 19 bases lying between them. This CDR3 contains 16 residues. Here the CDR3 reads CASSSERGGAYNEQFF. CDR3 in DNA: TGTGCCAGCTCGTCCGAGAGGGGGGGGGCGTACAATGAGCAGTTCTTC.

The chain recombines TRBV10-3 with TRBJ2-3; D is unresolved. Germline CDR1 ENHRY, CDR2 SYGVKD. V was cut by 2 bases and J by 2 bases, with 8 bases left in between. The CDR3 runs 14 residues. The CDR3 coding sequence is TGTGCCATCAGTGAGAATCCCCTCACAGATACGCAGTATTTT. Amino acid sequence: CAISENPLTDTQYF.

V gene TRBV7-2 combines with J gene TRBJ2-7; D perhaps matches TRBD1 (6 bases). The germline V gene encodes CDR1 SGHTA and CDR2 FQGNSA. CDR3 length: 17 amino acids. Between the trimmed V and J ends, which lost 0 bases and 0 bases, there was a span of 15 bases. The CDR3 here is CASSLANREMGSYEQYF. In nucleotides, the CDR3 is TGTGCCAGCAGCTTAGCGAACAGGGAAATGGGCTCCTACGAGCAGTACTTC.

This clone was recorded only once. At one end the junction does not follow the germline gene, possibly because of a read error. The genes are TRBV7-9 and TRBJ2-1; D gene uncertain. CDR3 length: 12 amino acids. In germline, CDR1 is SEHNR, CDR2 FQNEAQ (reference sequence). The CDR3 region is CSSSLTRSEQFF. In nucleotides, the CDR3 is TGTTCCAGCAGCCTTACCCGGTCGGAGCAGTTCTTC.

The CDR3, as DNA: TGTGCCAGTAGTATAGGGCGGCCTGTTAAAGAGACCCAGTACTTC. It codes for CASSIGRPVKETQYF. The gene calls are TRBV19 and TRBJ2-5; D unresolved. The CDR3 totals 15 residues. Germline CDR1 is LNHDA and CDR2 is SQIVND (reference sequence). Trimming took 1 base from V and 3 from J, leaving 12 bases between them.